These 24 T cell receptor beta chains came from one sample sequenced in a study of Ad26.COV2.S vaccination and SARS-CoV-2 variants. Sequencing was performed with immunoSEQ multiplex PCR; in TCRdb, only in-frame clones are kept and a portion is missing. Found here are 300,000 to 350,000 clones, approximately 86% of them singletons; the top ten hold about 10%. Treatment in this sample: 19 received Ad26.COV2.S at low or high dose, single or two shots; roughly five received placebo; per-sample allocation not given. Sampling was done on day 63 after the first vaccine or placebo injection. The sequencing here drew on peripheral blood, taken in a trial of Ad26.COV2.S vaccine versus placebo. These receptors all stem from a person aged 18 to 65 who received the Ad26.COV2.S COVID-19 vaccine or a placebo.

The gene calls are TRBV12-3 or TRBV12-4 and TRBJ2-7; D may match TRBD1 or TRBD2 (5 bases each). The V end was cut by 5 bases, the J end by 3 bases, with 11 bases between. CDR3 length: 13 residues. The CDR3 DNA sequence: TGTGCCAGCAGTACTTTGGGGGACTACGAGCAGTACTTC. This codes for CASSTLGDYEQYF.

This clone was seen once. The chain employs TRBV6-1 and TRBJ2-1; 9 bases match TRBD1. Per the germline V gene, CDR1 is MNHNS and CDR2 is SASEGT. This CDR3 comprises 19 residues. With 0 bases clipped from V and 4 bases from J, the junction kept 13 bases outside the gene matches. The CDR3 sequence is CASSEAGIGGQGFYNEQFF. CDR3 bases: TGTGCCAGCAGTGAAGCAGGTATAGGGGGACAGGGCTTTTACAATGAGCAGTTCTTC.

This rearrangement joins TRBV28 to TRBJ2-7; D assignment may be TRBD1 or TRBD2 (8 bases each). Trimming stripped 4 bases from V and 7 bases from J, with 29 bases between. Germline CDR1 is MDHEN and CDR2 is SYDVKM. CDR3 length: 18 residues. CDR3 region: CASSSGTGEAGVTGEQYF. The CDR3 DNA is TGTGCCAGCAGTTCCGGGACAGGAGAAGCGGGGGTGACGGGAGAGCAGTACTTC.

The chain links TRBV28 to TRBJ2-7; 9 bases are a match to TRBD1. The CDR3 is 15 amino acids. The germline V gene has CDR1 MDHEN and CDR2 SYDVKM. J gave up 2 bases and V 6 bases, and 8 bases lay outside the gene matches. The CDR3 DNA reads as TGTGCCAGCAGGTTAACAGGGGGCCCGCCCTACGAGCAGTACTTC. It translates to CASRLTGGPPYEQYF. The full variable domain, rest sourced from reference TRBV28 and TRBJ2-7, is DVKVTQSSRYLVKRTGEKVFLECVQDMDHENMFWYRQDPGLGLRLIYFSYDVKMKEKGDIPEGYSVSREKKERFSLILESASTNQTSMYLCASRLTGGPPYEQYFGPGTRLTVT.

The chain couples TRBV29-1 to TRBJ2-6; D is possibly TRBD1 (6 bases). The V end lost 4 bases, the J end lost 2 bases, and 9 bases lay between the germline ends. Germline assignment: CDR1 SQVTM and CDR2 ANQGSEA. CDR3 length: 14 amino acids. The CDR3 spells CSVGTEPGANVLTF. CDR3 nucleotide sequence: TGCAGCGTTGGGACAGAACCTGGGGCCAACGTCCTGACTTTC.

V usage is TRBV5-5 and J usage is TRBJ2-2; possibly TRBD1 for D (6 bases). Germline CDR1 reads SGHKS; CDR2 reads YYEKEE (reference sequence). The V end lost 8 bases, the J end lost 3 bases, and 8 bases lay between the germline ends. The CDR3 loop spans 12 amino acids. CDR3 DNA sequence: TGTGCCAGGTACAGGGACACCGGGGAGCTGTTTTTT. Amino acids: CARYRDTGELFF.

Details on this clone: This sequence may be a read error, since a much larger clone differs from it by one base. The same CDR3 can be traced to other DNA sequences in this sample. The chain carries TRBV28 and TRBJ2-7; no definite D call. Germline V gene lookup returns CDR1 MDHEN and CDR2 SYDVKM. This CDR3 region has 12 residues. The V end lost 2 bases, the J end lost 4 bases, and 6 bases lay between the germline ends. DNA for the CDR3: TGTGCCAGCAGTTTACTAGGTTACGAGCAGTACTTC. Its protein product is CASSLLGYEQYF.

The V and J genes are TRBV4-1 and TRBJ2-7; D unresolved. The CDR3 has 15 residues. Germline-derived CDR1 and CDR2 are MGHRA and YSYEKL. V was cut by 0 bases and J by 2 bases, with 11 bases left in between. The CDR3 region is CASSQDTRPTYEQYF. The CDR3 bases are TGCGCCAGCAGCCAAGATACACGGCCTACCTACGAGCAGTACTTC.

The chain employs TRBV18 and TRBJ1-6, with unresolved D. The CDR3 is 14 residues long. Germline V CDR1 and CDR2: KGHSH, LQKENI. The V end lost 0 bases, the J end lost 8 bases, and 8 bases lay between the germline ends. In DNA form, the CDR3 reads TGTGCCAGCTCACCACCGAGTAACTATTCACCCCTCCACTTT. It codes for CASSPPSNYSPLHF.

The chain has TRBV6-2 or TRBV6-3 and TRBJ2-6; tentatively, D is TRBD1 (5 bases). The CDR3 spans 18 residues. Germline assignment: CDR1 MNHEY and CDR2 SVGEGT. Trimming removed 6 bases from V and 0 bases from J, with 18 bases in between. The CDR3 here is CASSSSGFSSSGANVLTF. CDR3 DNA: TGTGCCAGCAGCTCGTCAGGGTTCTCGTCCTCTGGGGCCAACGTCCTGACTTTC.

This clone was seen a single time. The J gene is TRBJ2-1, the V gene TRBV28; D gene unclear. V gave up 8 bases and J gave up 2 bases, with 13 bases separating them. The germline gives CDR1 MDHEN, CDR2 SYDVKM. This CDR3 is 14 amino acids long. In nucleotides, the CDR3 is TGTGCCAGCGGATCAGCTACTCCCTACAATGAGCAGTTCTTC. Encoded protein: CASGSATPYNEQFF.

The V gene is TRBV7-9, the J gene TRBJ2-1; maybe TRBD2 (6 bases). V was trimmed by 8 bases and J by 8 bases, leaving 16 bases between them. The CDR3 consists of 13 residues. Looked up from germline, CDR1 is SEHNR and CDR2 is FQNEAQ (reference sequence). CDR3 in DNA: TGTGCCAGCCCCCTAAACGGGGGTGATGAGCAGTTCTTC. Translating it yields CASPLNGGDEQFF.

The chain joins TRBV9 to TRBJ1-1; 7 nucleotides match TRBD1. In germline, CDR1 is SGDLS, CDR2 YYNGEE. The CDR3 runs to 18 residues. The trim removed 0 bases at V and 7 bases at J, leaving 18 bases unmatched. This chain's CDR3 is CASSVALEGRQGPVEAFF. The CDR3 DNA reads as TGTGCCAGCAGCGTAGCTCTGGAGGGGAGACAGGGACCCGTTGAAGCTTTCTTT.

This chain joins TRBV10-3 and TRBJ2-7, with a tentative D call TRBD1 (6 bases). The germline V and J ends were trimmed by 3 bases and 3 bases, with 9 bases remaining between them. Per the germline V gene, CDR1 is ENHRY and CDR2 is SYGVKD. The CDR3 consists of 13 residues. The CDR3 DNA reads as TGTGCCATCAGTGAAGGACAGTTCTACGAGCAGTACTTC. Translated, it gives CAISEGQFYEQYF.

The gene calls are TRBV28 and TRBJ1-1, with a weak D call TRBD1 (5 bases). The CDR3 is made up of 16 amino acids. The V end was cut by 5 bases, the J end by 3 bases, with 19 bases between. Germline assignment: CDR1 MDHEN and CDR2 SYDVKM. The CDR3 DNA reads TGTGCCAGCAGTCTCCGAGAAGGACATGGGGACACTGAAGCTTTCTTT. It yields the protein CASSLREGHGDTEAFF.

The V and J genes are TRBV4-3 and TRBJ1-1, with D possibly being TRBD1 (6 bases). V was cut by 4 bases and J by 4 bases, with 16 bases left in between. The CDR3 contains 15 residues. Per the germline V gene, CDR1 is LGHNA and CDR2 is YSLEER. For the CDR3, the DNA is TGCGCCAGCAGCCGAAACAGGGTTATGGGCACTGAAGCTTTCTTT. It specifies CASSRNRVMGTEAFF.

This sequence joins TRBV9 and TRBJ2-7, with 10 bases fitting TRBD1. The CDR3 runs 15 residues. The junction had 9 bases not matched to a gene; V was cut back by 2 bases and J by 7 bases. Per the germline V gene, CDR1 is SGDLS and CDR2 is YYNGEE. The CDR3 reads CASSVGGQGFGEQYF. CDR3 in DNA: TGTGCCAGCAGCGTCGGGGGACAGGGGTTTGGAGAGCAGTACTTC. The full variable domain, in which reference TRBV9 and TRBJ2-7 provide the parts outside the CDR3, is DSGVTQTPKHLITATGQRVTLRCSPRSGDLSVYWYQQSLDQGLQFLIQYYNGEERAKGNILERFSAQQFPDLHSELNLSSLELGDSALYFCASSVGGQGFGEQYFGPGTRLTVT.

The V gene is TRBV5-1, the J gene TRBJ1-1; possibly TRBD1 for D (5 bases). The V gene lost 0 bases and the J gene lost 0 bases, with 9 bases spanning the gap. Germline assignment: CDR1 SGHRS and CDR2 YFSETQ. The CDR3 sequence is 15 residues long. This chain's CDR3 is CASSLGGLMNTEAFF. CDR3 sequence (DNA): TGCGCCAGCAGCTTGGGGGGACTGATGAACACTGAAGCTTTCTTT.

J is TRBJ2-1 and V is TRBV5-1; no clear D. The V end was cut by 0 bases, the J end by 8 bases, with 9 bases between. The CDR3 covers 13 residues. The V gene's germline CDR1 is SGHRS and CDR2 YFSETQ. CDR3 residues: CASSLGGSDEQFF. The CDR3 DNA reads TGCGCCAGCAGCTTGGGCGGTTCGGATGAGCAGTTCTTC.

J is TRBJ2-5 and V is TRBV7-8; D remains ambiguous. This CDR3 has 16 residues. Per germline, CDR1 SGHVS and CDR2 FQNEAQ. V was pared by 0 bases and J by 4 bases, with 15 bases between. CDR3 in amino acids: CASSLAMTSRGETQYF. DNA for the CDR3: TGTGCCAGCAGCTTAGCGATGACCTCCCGAGGAGAGACCCAGTACTTC.

The rearrangement joins TRBV3-1 (or the pseudogene TRBV3-2) to TRBJ1-3, with D unresolved. The CDR3 is 16 amino acids. V dropped 0 bases and J dropped 1 base, with 10 bases sitting between them. Germline V gene data show CDR1 as LGHDT and CDR2 as YNNKEL (reference sequence). CDR3: CASSQDAPGSGNTIYF. The CDR3 DNA sequence: TGTGCCAGCAGCCAAGATGCCCCGGGGTCTGGAAACACCATATATTTT.

The chain is built from TRBV30 and TRBJ2-2, with 7 bases fitting TRBD2. Germline V CDR1 and CDR2: GTSNPN, SVGIG (reference sequence). The V and J ends lost 4 bases and 4 bases, in that order; junction bases with no gene match: 9. The CDR3 contains 15 residues. CDR3 nucleotide sequence: TGTGCCTGGACCGCAACTAGCGTCGGCACCGGGGAGCTGTTTTTT. Protein: CAWTATSVGTGELFF.

The chain employs TRBV7-2 and TRBJ2-7; TRBD2 matches at 8 bases. The CDR3 contains 14 residues. V was clipped by 2 bases and J by 5 bases; unmatched bases: 5. Germline V gives CDR1 SGHTA, CDR2 FQGNSA. In DNA form, the CDR3 reads TGTGCCAGCAGCTTATCGGGAGGGCCCGACGAGCAGTACTTC. Translation: CASSLSGGPDEQYF.

The CDR3 reads CASTLAGGPYEQYF. The CDR3 DNA follows: TGTGCCAGCACCCTCGCGGGAGGGCCCTACGAGCAGTACTTC. The gene calls are TRBV7-9 and TRBJ2-7; 9 bases align to TRBD2. Germline V gene sequence: CDR1 SEHNR, CDR2 FQNEAQ (reference sequence). Unmatched junction bases numbered 6, after V lost 7 bases and J lost 2 bases. CDR3 size: 14 residues.